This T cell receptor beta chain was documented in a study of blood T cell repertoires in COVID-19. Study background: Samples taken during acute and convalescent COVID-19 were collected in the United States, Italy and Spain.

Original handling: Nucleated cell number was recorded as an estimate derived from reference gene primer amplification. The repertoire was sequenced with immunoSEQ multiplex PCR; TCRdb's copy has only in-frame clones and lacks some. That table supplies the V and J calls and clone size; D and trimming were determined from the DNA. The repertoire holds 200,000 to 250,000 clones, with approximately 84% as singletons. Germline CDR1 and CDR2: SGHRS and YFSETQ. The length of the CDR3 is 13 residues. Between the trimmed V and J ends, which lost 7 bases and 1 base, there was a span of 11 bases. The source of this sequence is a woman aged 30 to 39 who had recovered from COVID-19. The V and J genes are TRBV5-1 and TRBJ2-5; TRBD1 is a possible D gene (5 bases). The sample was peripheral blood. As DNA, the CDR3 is TGCGCCAGCCGAAGGGGCTCCCAAGAGACCCAGTACTTC. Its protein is CASRRGSQETQYF. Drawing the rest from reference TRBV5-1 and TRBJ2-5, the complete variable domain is KAGVTQTPRYLIKTRGQQVTLSCSPISGHRSVSWYQQTPGQGLQFLFEYFSETQRNKGNFPGRFSGRQFSNSRSEMNVSTLELGDSALYLCASRRGSQETQYFGPGTRLLVL.